The TCR beta chain described here comes from a study of T-cell memory formation after mild COVID-19. Study summary: TCR clusters were mostly confined to one donor each. Study results and caveats: Some responding clones appeared in pre-infection memory, suggesting cross-reactive memory joined.

This clonotype was detected many times. Antigen specificity is unknown. TCRdb recomputed calls from the 5' RACE reads with MiXCR, one row per CDR3 protein. The sample yields around 100,000 distinct CDR3 sequences, around 10% seen once. Germline V gene sequence: CDR1 SQVTM, CDR2 ANQGSEA. The V gene lost 5 bases and the J gene lost 0 bases, with 14 bases spanning the gap. The CDR3 has 14 residues. This receptor was taken from a young man who had mild COVID-19 (a few samples of this study predate the infection). Cell type and time point are not known. The sample comprised PBMCs or a T cell subset sorted from them (not recorded which). This chain links TRBV29-1 with TRBJ2-7; D unresolved. CDR3 amino acids: CSVFLDSSSYEQYF. CDR3 in DNA: TGCAGCGTTTTCCTAGACTCAAGCTCCTACGAGCAGTACTTC.